This paragraph reports one T cell receptor beta chain. What it recognizes is unknown. The data are from a study of T cell repertoires and HLA-DP antigens. The overall study: The donors, ranging 18-to-29 to 60-to-69 years, included a couple of males and one female.

Untouched CD4+ T cells were isolated by negative selection, averaging 97.7% purity. Profiled with immunoSEQ multiplex PCR; TCRdb holds only in-frame clones, not every one. The table records around 100,000 clones, 90% to 95% of them present only once. The germline V gene encodes CDR1 SGHAT and CDR2 FQNNGV. This CDR3 contains 15 residues. V was trimmed by 3 bases and J by 8 bases, leaving 19 bases between them. Study-wide results and limits: Clones undetected before culture averaged about 40% against one allele and roughly 53% against the other. Antigen presentation used HeLa cells, with total CD4+ cells responding.

Sequenced sample: CD4+ T cells from PBMCs. The chain carries TRBV11-2 and TRBJ1-2; D is undetermined. The receptor was isolated from a woman younger than 35 in good health and CMV-seronegative. CDR3 sequence reads: CASSLSPVGRSGYTF. The CDR3 region has the DNA TGTGCCAGCAGCTTGTCCCCTGTTGGGCGCTCGGGCTACACCTTC.